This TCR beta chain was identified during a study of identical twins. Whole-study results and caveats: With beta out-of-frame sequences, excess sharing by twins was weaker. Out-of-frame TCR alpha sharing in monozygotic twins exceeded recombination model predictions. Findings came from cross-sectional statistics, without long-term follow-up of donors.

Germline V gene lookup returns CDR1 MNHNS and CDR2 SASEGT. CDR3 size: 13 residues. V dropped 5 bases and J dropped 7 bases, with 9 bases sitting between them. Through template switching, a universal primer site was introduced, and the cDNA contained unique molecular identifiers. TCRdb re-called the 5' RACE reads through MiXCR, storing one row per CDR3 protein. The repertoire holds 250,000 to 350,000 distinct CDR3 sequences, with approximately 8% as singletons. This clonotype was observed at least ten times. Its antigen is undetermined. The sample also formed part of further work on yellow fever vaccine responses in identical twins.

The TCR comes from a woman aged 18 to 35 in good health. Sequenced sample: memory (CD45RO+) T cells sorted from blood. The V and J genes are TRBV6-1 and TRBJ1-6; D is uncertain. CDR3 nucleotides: TGTGCCAGCAGTCCTGGGCCCAATTCACCCCTCCACTTT. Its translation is CASSPGPNSPLHF.